A single sample gave rise to the 18 T cell receptor beta chains below, sequenced in a study of T cell responses to AZD1222 COVID-19 vaccine. Libraries were prepared by immunoSEQ multiplex PCR; TCRdb keeps only in-frame clonotypes and omits some of them. Of more than 120,000 clones in the sample, around 84% were seen once. The sequences come from peripheral blood, collected 28 days after the second AZD1222 dose. These receptor sequences come from an adult who received the AZD1222 COVID-19 vaccine.

V gene TRBV10-1 combines with J gene TRBJ2-1, with TRBD1 matching 9 bases. J gave up 6 bases and V 6 bases, and 3 bases lay outside the gene matches. From germline, CDR1 is WNHNN and CDR2 SYGVQD (reference sequence). The CDR3 length is 13 residues. The chain's CDR3 is CASRMTGGNEQFF. The CDR3 DNA sequence: TGCGCCAGCAGGATGACAGGGGGCAATGAGCAGTTCTTC.

V is TRBV6-6 and J is TRBJ2-1, with 9 bases that match TRBD2. V shed 5 bases and J 12 bases; nucleotides not matched to a gene: 20. Germline V lookup: CDR1 MNHNY, CDR2 SVGAGI (reference sequence). The CDR3 has 17 residues. The CDR3 here is CASSPLTSGGPKSGQFF. The CDR3 bases are TGTGCCAGCAGTCCTCTGACTAGCGGAGGCCCTAAAAGTGGGCAGTTCTTC.

This chain's CDR3 is CASSVDLPYEQYF. CDR3 sequence (DNA): TGTGCCAGCAGCGTCGACTTACCCTACGAGCAGTACTTC. The chain joins TRBV7-9 to TRBJ2-7, with D uncertain. The germline V and J ends were trimmed by 5 bases and 2 bases, with 10 bases remaining between them. This CDR3 region has 13 residues. Germline values: CDR1 SEHNR, CDR2 FQNEAQ (reference sequence).

V and J are TRBV19 and TRBJ1-3, with D unresolved. Trimming cost V 9 bases and J 4 bases, with 10 bases left between them. From germline, CDR1 is LNHDA and CDR2 SQIVND (reference sequence). The CDR3 is 12 residues long. The CDR3 sequence: CASSPEGNTIYF. CDR3 nucleotides: TGTGCCAGCTCGCCGGAGGGAAACACCATATATTTT.

The gene calls are TRBV6-6 and TRBJ2-7, with 7 bases aligning to TRBD1. Per the germline V gene, CDR1 is MNHNY and CDR2 is SVGAGI (reference sequence). The junction had 4 bases not matched to a gene; V was cut back by 5 bases and J by 0 bases. The CDR3 consists of 14 residues. CDR3 protein: CASSVGGRSYEQYF. DNA of the CDR3: TGTGCCAGCAGTGTAGGGGGCCGCTCCTACGAGCAGTACTTC.

This chain joins TRBV30 and TRBJ1-2; D unresolved. The CDR3 runs 11 residues. Germline-derived CDR1 and CDR2 are GTSNPN and SVGIG (reference sequence). Trimming shortened V by 7 bases and J by 8 bases, and 14 bases separated the two germline ends. CDR3 loop: CASRAGLGYTF. The CDR3 bases are TGTGCCTCGAGGGCAGGCCTCGGCTACACCTTC.

As DNA, the CDR3 is TGCAGCGTGGAGGGGGCGACGGGAGGGCCAGGTGAGCAGTTCTTC. Amino acid sequence: CSVEGATGGPGEQFF. V gene TRBV29-1 combines with J gene TRBJ2-1; D is perhaps TRBD2 (8 bases). The V gene's germline CDR1 is SQVTM and CDR2 ANQGSEA. The CDR3 spans 15 residues. Trimming cost V 6 bases and J 9 bases, with 24 bases left between them.

The chain combines TRBV19 with TRBJ1-3, with a tentative D call TRBD1 (5 bases). This CDR3 contains 14 residues. V shed 5 bases and J shed 3 bases, with 11 bases lying between them. Germline V gives CDR1 LNHDA, CDR2 SQIVND (reference sequence). CDR3 DNA sequence: TGTGCCAGTAGTGTGGGGCAGGTTGGAAACACCATATATTTT. Translated: CASSVGQVGNTIYF.

This clone occurred a few times. This chain connects TRBV24-1 to TRBJ2-3; D is tentatively TRBD1 or TRBD2 (5 bases each). The V and J ends lost 4 bases and 3 bases respectively, with 16 bases between them. Germline-derived CDR1 and CDR2 are KGHDR and SFDVKD. CDR3 length equals 16 residues. The CDR3 loop reads CATSDDGTMGTDTQYF. CDR3 nucleotides: TGTGCCACCAGTGACGACGGGACGATGGGGACAGATACGCAGTATTTT.

This clone was counted once. This chain links TRBV11-2 with TRBJ2-1; maybe TRBD2 (5 bases). The CDR3 is 16 residues long. Trimming removed 1 base at V and 7 bases at J, with 17 bases between. Germline lookup yields CDR1 SGHAT and CDR2 FQNNGV. In nucleotides, the CDR3 is TGTGCCAGCAGCTTAGCGCTCCTCCCGGAGGATAATGAGCAGTTCTTC. It is translated as CASSLALLPEDNEQFF.

This chain connects TRBV28 to TRBJ2-1, with D uncertain. CDR3 size: 14 residues. Deletions cut 5 bases from V and 9 bases from J, with 17 bases between. CDR1 and CDR2 from the germline V gene are MDHEN and SYDVKM. The CDR3 protein is CASSHLYYPLEQFF. CDR3 DNA sequence: TGTGCCAGCAGTCACTTGTATTATCCCCTTGAGCAGTTCTTC.

V gene TRBV10-1 combines with J gene TRBJ2-1, with 10 nucleotides matching TRBD2. The CDR3 is 16 residues long. In germline, CDR1 is WNHNN, CDR2 SYGVQD (reference sequence). V shed 0 bases, J shed 5 bases, and the junction held 4 bases outside the gene matches. The CDR3 sequence is CASSESGTSANNEQFF. DNA for the CDR3: TGCGCCAGCAGTGAGTCTGGGACTAGCGCTAACAATGAGCAGTTCTTC.

This sequence joins TRBV6-5 and TRBJ2-1; D perhaps matches TRBD1 (5 bases). Trimming stripped 5 bases from V and 8 bases from J, with 13 bases between. CDR3 length: 13 residues. Germline V gene sequence: CDR1 MNHEY, CDR2 SVGAGI. The CDR3 spells CASSRGHIDEQFF. For the CDR3, the DNA is TGTGCCAGCAGTCGCGGACATATTGATGAGCAGTTCTTC.

This clone is a singleton in its sample. V is TRBV27 and J is TRBJ2-7; no clear D gene. The V gene's germline CDR1 is MNHEY and CDR2 SMNVEV (reference sequence). V was shortened by 0 bases and J by 5 bases, with 8 bases between the two germline ends. The length of the CDR3 is 13 residues. The CDR3 DNA is TGTGCCAGCAGTTTATCCGGGCAGAACGAGCAGTACTTC. Translated: CASSLSGQNEQYF.

The J gene is TRBJ2-7, the V gene TRBV6-5; possibly TRBD2 for D (6 bases). The germline V gene encodes CDR1 MNHEY and CDR2 SVGAGI. CDR3 length: 14 residues. Trimming cost V 0 bases and J 3 bases, with 9 bases left between them. CDR3 amino acids: CASSYSGTDYEQYF. CDR3 in DNA: TGTGCCAGCAGTTACTCCGGGACTGACTACGAGCAGTACTTC.

V gene TRBV28 combines with J gene TRBJ2-5; 10 bases match TRBD2. Germline CDR1 MDHEN, CDR2 SYDVKM. The CDR3 runs to 14 residues. Losses at the gene ends were 5 bases for V and 5 bases for J; bases not matched to a gene: 5. The CDR3 region is CASSPTSGVETQYF. The CDR3 region has the DNA TGTGCCAGCAGTCCAACTAGCGGGGTGGAGACCCAGTACTTC.

This clone has only a few counts. The rearrangement uses TRBV19 and TRBJ1-5; 8 bases line up with TRBD1. V lost 3 bases and J lost 6; bases outside the gene matches: 7. CDR1 is LNHDA, CDR2 SQIVND, per germline (reference sequence). The CDR3 is 15 amino acids. The CDR3 is CASSIDRGWGQPQHF. The CDR3 DNA is TGTGCCAGTAGTATTGACAGGGGATGGGGTCAGCCCCAGCATTTT.

The chain recombines TRBV10-3 with TRBJ1-5; perhaps TRBD1 as D (5 bases). The ends were cut back, 4 bases at V and 7 bases at J, with 14 bases in the middle. The CDR3 is 14 amino acids. Germline assignment: CDR1 ENHRY and CDR2 SYGVKD. CDR3 protein: CAISGQGEGQPQHF. CDR3 DNA: TGTGCCATCAGTGGGCAGGGTGAAGGACAGCCCCAGCATTTT.